The 26 T cell receptor beta chains below were found in one sample sequenced in a study of blood T cell repertoires in COVID-19. TCRdb's table, derived via immunoSEQ multiplex PCR, lists solely in-frame clones and lacks some. The sample contains some 21,000 clones, 80% to 90% of which appear only once. The material sequenced was peripheral blood. The origin of the receptors is a man aged 50-60 years with active COVID-19.

This chain joins TRBV2 and TRBJ1-1; weak D call: TRBD1 (6 bases). Trimming cost V 11 bases and J 6 bases, with 13 bases left between them. Germline CDR1 reads SNHLY; CDR2 reads FYNNEI. CDR3 length equals 11 residues. CDR3 sequence reads: CAGEQGAEAFF. CDR3 DNA sequence: TGTGCCGGAGAACAGGGAGCTGAAGCTTTCTTT.

The V and J genes are TRBV19 and TRBJ2-1; no firm D call. The CDR3 is 12 residues long. Deletions cut 1 base from V and 9 bases from J, with 7 bases between. Germline V CDR1 and CDR2: LNHDA, SQIVND (reference sequence). In nucleotides, the CDR3 is TGTGCCAGTAGTATAGGAGGAAGTGAGCAGTTCTTC. It encodes CASSIGGSEQFF.

The V and J genes are TRBV6-2 or TRBV6-3 and TRBJ1-1; 7 nucleotides align to TRBD1. V gave up 0 bases and J gave up 4 bases; unmatched junction bases: 2. The V gene's germline CDR1 is MNHEY and CDR2 SVGEGT. This CDR3 has 14 residues. The chain's CDR3 is CASSYSTGVTEAFF. In DNA form, the CDR3 reads TGTGCCAGCAGTTACTCAACAGGGGTCACTGAAGCTTTCTTT.

The rearrangement joins TRBV7-2 to TRBJ2-7; D possibly corresponds to TRBD1 (5 bases). The CDR3 spans 15 residues. CDR1 is SGHTA and CDR2 is FQGNSA in the germline V gene. V lost 6 bases to trimming and J lost 3 bases, with 18 bases between them. The CDR3 reads CASRDGAGLLYEQYF. The CDR3 DNA reads as TGTGCCAGCAGGGACGGCGCAGGGCTCCTCTACGAGCAGTACTTC.

The chain employs TRBV27 and TRBJ1-4; TRBD1 is a possible D gene (6 bases). The CDR3 is made up of 15 amino acids. Germline lookup yields CDR1 MNHEY and CDR2 SMNVEV (reference sequence). Trimming took 7 bases from V and 0 from J, leaving 12 bases between them. CDR3 region: CASKGVTTTNEKLFF. CDR3 sequence (DNA): TGTGCCAGCAAGGGGGTAACCACAACTAATGAAAAACTGTTTTTT.

This clone was observed once. The rearrangement uses TRBV6-1 and TRBJ2-1; 7 bases fit TRBD1. Unmatched junction bases numbered 6, after V lost 3 bases and J lost 1 base. CDR3 size: 16 residues. Germline CDR1 MNHNS, CDR2 SASEGT. This CDR3 is CASSDPTGVSYNEQFF. The CDR3 nucleotides are TGTGCCAGCAGTGACCCAACAGGGGTTTCCTACAATGAGCAGTTCTTC.

In this sample, this clone turned up a few times. The J gene is TRBJ1-6, the V gene TRBV11-1; tentatively, D is TRBD1 (5 bases). Germline CDR1 and CDR2: SGHAT and FQDESV (reference sequence). The V end lost 7 bases, the J end lost 5 bases, and 15 bases lay between the germline ends. This CDR3 comprises 15 residues. The CDR3 DNA reads TGTGCCAGCACCCTTGGGCAGGGCCATAATTCACCCCTCCACTTT. It codes for CASTLGQGHNSPLHF.

This clone is medium-sized within its sample. CDR3 sequence: CASGTGTGGYSPLHF. The CDR3 DNA reads TGCGCCAGCGGGACCGGGACAGGGGGATATTCACCCCTCCACTTT. This rearrangement joins TRBV4-1 to TRBJ1-6, with TRBD1 matching over 11 bases. There are 15 residues in the CDR3. Germline values: CDR1 MGHRA, CDR2 YSYEKL. The J segment lost 8 bases and the V segment lost 8 bases, leaving 8 bases of the junction unmatched.

The V and J genes are TRBV11-2 and TRBJ2-1, with 8 bases aligning to TRBD1. The CDR3 is 14 residues long. V trimming: 3 bases; J trimming: 8 bases; junction bases outside the gene matches: 6. The germline V gene encodes CDR1 SGHAT and CDR2 FQNNGV. In nucleotides, the CDR3 is TGTGCCAGCAGCTTTTTTGACAGGGGAGATGAGCAGTTCTTC. Its protein is CASSFFDRGDEQFF. The full variable domain, rest sourced from reference TRBV11-2 and TRBJ2-1, is EAGVAQSPRYKIIEKRQSVAFWCNPISGHATLYWYQQILGQGPKLLIQFQNNGVVDDSQLPKDRFSAERLKGVDSTLKIQPAKLEDSAVYLCASSFFDRGDEQFFGPGTRLTVL.

This chain connects TRBV12-3 or TRBV12-4 to TRBJ1-5; TRBD1 is a possible D gene (6 bases). This CDR3 spans 13 amino acids. The germline V and J ends were trimmed by 6 bases and 7 bases, with 13 bases remaining between them. The CDR3 region is CASSTGTSQPQHF. For the CDR3, the DNA is TGTGCCAGCAGCACAGGGACGAGCCAGCCCCAGCATTTT.

J is TRBJ1-2 and V is TRBV6-2 or TRBV6-3; D is perhaps TRBD1 (5 bases). CDR3 length equals 13 residues. V was pared by 1 base and J by 7 bases, with 10 bases between. The V gene's germline CDR1 is MNHEY and CDR2 SVGEGT. This CDR3 reads CASSYFGGGGYTF. The DNA of the CDR3 is TGTGCCAGCAGTTACTTCGGGGGAGGTGGCTACACCTTC.

J is TRBJ1-6 and V is TRBV11-2; D is possibly TRBD1 (6 bases). This CDR3 spans 15 amino acids. The V end was cut by 5 bases, the J end by 9 bases, with 17 bases between. Germline assignment: CDR1 SGHAT and CDR2 FQNNGV. CDR3 protein: CASSLFGGLISPLHF. Here the CDR3 DNA reads TGTGCCAGCAGCCTGTTCGGGGGGCTGATTTCACCCCTCCACTTT.

V usage is TRBV5-1 and J usage is TRBJ1-6; possible D gene TRBD1, 6 bases. The germline CDR1 and CDR2 sequences are SGHRS and YFSETQ. Trimming took 1 base from V and 5 from J, leaving 10 bases between them. The CDR3 has 15 amino acids. For the CDR3, the DNA is TGCGCCAGCAGCTTGACAGGGTTGGATAATTCACCCCTCCACTTT. It translates to CASSLTGLDNSPLHF.

The chain recombines TRBV5-1 with TRBJ1-3; D uncertain. In germline, CDR1 is SGHRS, CDR2 YFSETQ. V dropped 4 bases and J dropped 0 bases, with 14 bases sitting between them. The CDR3 extends over 16 amino acids. CDR3 DNA: TGCGCCAGCAGCGTGATGCCGGGAAGCTCTGGAAACACCATATATTTT. Translated: CASSVMPGSSGNTIYF.

In its sample, this clone was seen a few times. V is TRBV4-3 and J is TRBJ1-1; TRBD1 agrees at 7 bases. The V segment lost 4 bases and the J segment 3 bases; nucleotides outside the gene matches: 2. This CDR3 is 13 amino acids long. Germline CDR1 is LGHNA and CDR2 is YSLEER. CDR3 amino acids: CASSLTGDTEAFF. CDR3 in DNA: TGCGCCAGCAGCCTTACAGGGGACACTGAAGCTTTCTTT.

The chain couples TRBV2 to TRBJ2-3; D might be TRBD1 (6 bases). Germline V CDR1 and CDR2: SNHLY, FYNNEI. The V gene lost 10 bases and the J gene lost 7 bases, with 24 bases spanning the gap. This CDR3 is built from 15 residues. This CDR3 is CAISLGTLILHTQYF. In DNA form, the CDR3 reads TGTGCCATCTCTCTAGGGACACTAATACTGCATACGCAGTATTTT.

The V gene is TRBV7-6, the J gene TRBJ1-5; 8 bases align to TRBD1. CDR3 length equals 17 residues. CDR1 is SGHVS, CDR2 FNYEAQ, per germline. With 1 base clipped from V and 0 bases from J, the junction kept 5 bases outside the gene matches. In DNA, the CDR3 is TGTGCCAGCAGCTTAGTGACAGGGGTCTATAGCAATCAGCCCCAGCATTTT. Translating gives CASSLVTGVYSNQPQHF.

The V and J genes are TRBV5-1 and TRBJ1-4, with 7 bases identical to TRBD1. V shed 4 bases, J shed 4 bases, and the junction held 4 bases outside the gene matches. Germline-derived CDR1 and CDR2 are SGHRS and YFSETQ. CDR3 size: 14 residues. CDR3 coding DNA: TGCGCCAGCAGCGGGGGACAGCTTAATGAAAAACTGTTTTTT. Its translation: CASSGGQLNEKLFF.

The V and J genes are TRBV7-3 and TRBJ1-1; D unclear. Per the germline V gene, CDR1 is SGHTA and CDR2 is FQGTGA. This CDR3 region has 13 residues. Trimming removed 1 base from V and 1 base from J, with 4 bases in between. Here the CDR3 DNA reads TGTGCCAGCAGCTTAAACAGGAACACTGAAGCTTTCTTT. It yields the protein CASSLNRNTEAFF.

This chain uses TRBV4-3 with TRBJ2-1, with D possibly TRBD2 on 6 matching bases. CDR1 and CDR2 (germline): LGHNA, YSLEER. V was shortened by 4 bases and J by 1 base, with 11 bases between the two germline ends. The CDR3 has 15 residues. The CDR3 DNA sequence: TGCGCCAGCAGCCTCCTGCGGGGATCCTACAATGAGCAGTTCTTC. Amino acids: CASSLLRGSYNEQFF.

The genes are TRBV5-8 and TRBJ1-5, with TRBD1 matching 7 bases. The CDR3 runs 13 residues. Trimming removed 2 bases from V and 6 bases from J; junction bases left unmatched: 2. Per germline, CDR1 SGHTS and CDR2 YDEGEE. The CDR3 sequence: CASSLDRVQPQHF. The DNA for the CDR3 is TGTGCCAGCAGCTTAGACAGGGTTCAGCCCCAGCATTTT.

The chain combines TRBV5-4 with TRBJ2-7; D perhaps matches TRBD1 (5 bases). Germline V lookup: CDR1 SGHNT, CDR2 YYREEE (reference sequence). V was pared by 0 bases and J by 3 bases, with 16 bases between. This CDR3 spans 16 amino acids. CDR3 loop: CASSLGATEQLYEQYF. As DNA, the CDR3 is TGTGCCAGCAGCTTGGGGGCGACAGAGCAACTCTACGAGCAGTACTTC.

The chain employs TRBV7-2 and TRBJ2-7, with unresolved D. The CDR3 extends over 13 amino acids. Trimming stripped 5 bases from V and 3 bases from J, with 11 bases between. CDR1 and CDR2 (germline): SGHTA, FQGNSA. The CDR3 DNA follows: TGTGCCAGCAGCGAGAGCCCGAACTACGAGCAGTACTTC. As protein: CASSESPNYEQYF. Full variable domain (remainder filled in from reference TRBV7-2 and TRBJ2-7): GAGVSQSPSNKVTEKGKDVELRCDPISGHTALYWYRQSLGQGLEFLIYFQGNSAPDKSGLPSDRFSAERTGGSVSTLTIQRTQQEDSAVYLCASSESPNYEQYFGPGTRLTVT.

The J gene is TRBJ1-2, the V gene TRBV10-3; TRBD1 matches 7 bases. Trimming at V came to 0 bases and at J to 4 bases, leaving 5 bases not matched to a gene. CDR1 is ENHRY and CDR2 is SYGVKD in the germline V gene. The CDR3 sequence is 15 residues long. The CDR3 here is CAISESIDRVYGYTF. Here the CDR3 DNA reads TGTGCCATCAGTGAGTCAATAGACAGGGTCTATGGCTACACCTTC.

The chain combines TRBV12-3 or TRBV12-4 with TRBJ1-1, with a weak D call TRBD1 (5 bases). The CDR3 has 11 residues. Trimming left V 6 bases short and J 7 bases short, with 9 bases between. The CDR3 sequence is CASRFQGEAFF. DNA of the CDR3: TGTGCCAGCAGATTTCAGGGTGAAGCTTTCTTT.

This sequence joins TRBV13 and TRBJ2-7; perhaps TRBD1 as D (6 bases). Germline V gives CDR1 PRHDT, CDR2 FYEKMQ (reference sequence). The V end lost 5 bases, the J end lost 6 bases, and 14 bases lay between the germline ends. The CDR3 has 13 amino acids. Written as DNA, the CDR3 is TGTGCCAGCAGCGCGCGGGTGGGGGCCGAGCAGTACTTC. The encoded protein is CASSARVGAEQYF.